This record looks at one TCR beta chain sequence and its context. The data originate from a study of CD8 T cells in Susac syndrome. Whole-study context: There were over five sequenced Susac syndrome patients with active disease and about 8 in remission.

V was shortened by 7 bases and J by 5 bases, with 22 bases between the two germline ends. This CDR3 is 15 amino acids long. The germline gives CDR1 SGHRS, CDR2 YFSETQ. Reverse transcription of about 0.45 to 1 ug RNA was performed with random hexamers. Amplification of TCR beta CDR3 spanned 54 Vbeta and 13 Jbeta via immunoSEQ multiplex PCR. In TCRdb, the immunoSEQ multiplex PCR reads were re-called with MiXCR into one record per CDR3 protein. The table lists some 150,000 distinct CDR3 sequences, more than 90% of them singletons. The receptor was isolated from a human donor with Susac syndrome. The specimen was CD4+ T cells from PBMCs. The chain uses TRBV5-1 and TRBJ2-7, with D perhaps matching TRBD2 (5 bases). The CDR3 nucleotides are TGCGCCAGCCGTTTCGAAGCGGCATTCGGTAACGAGCAGTACTTC. This encodes CASRFEAAFGNEQYF. The full variable domain, with the rest looked up from reference TRBV5-1 and TRBJ2-7, is KAGVTQTPRYLIKTRGQQVTLSCSPISGHRSVSWYQQTPGQGLQFLFEYFSETQRNKGNFPGRFSGRQFSNSRSEMNVSTLELGDSALYLCASRFEAAFGNEQYFGPGTRLTVT.